This is a list of T cell receptor beta chains from one sample in a study of blood T cell repertoires in COVID-19. Data came from immunoSEQ multiplex PCR; TCRdb stores just in-frame clones and leaves some out. The sample shows roughly 230,000 clones, roughly 84% of them seen only once. The sequenced sample consisted of peripheral blood. The receptors were gathered from a man aged 50 to 59 with active or convalescent COVID-19. Each CDR3 is given with its conserved first and last residue. The order of the fields is D gene, J gene, V gene, clone size, CDR3 protein, CDR3 DNA. The D gene is left open where the match is weak. Part of the rows lack a size; the others show once, few, many or a class for expanded clones.

.	TRBJ2-4	TRBV11-2	few	CASSLGPLGGAKNIQYF	TGTGCCAGCAGCTTAGGACCTTTGGGGGGAGCCAAAAACATTCAGTACTTC
TRBD1	TRBJ2-7	TRBV7-8	.	CASSSTGGRYEQYF	TGTGCCAGCAGCTCGACAGGGGGCCGCTACGAGCAGTACTTC
.	TRBJ1-1	TRBV29-1	.	CSVELVRGNTEAFF	TGCAGCGTTGAATTGGTCAGGGGCAACACTGAAGCTTTCTTT
TRBD1	TRBJ1-5	TRBV19	.	CASSIGGTGIQPQHF	TGTGCCAGTAGTATAGGTGGGACAGGGATTCAGCCCCAGCATTTT
TRBD1	TRBJ2-7	TRBV18	few	CASSPRDSSYEQYF	TGTGCCAGCTCACCCCGGGACAGCTCCTACGAGCAGTACTTC
.	TRBJ2-2	TRBV30	once	CAWSVGSQYGELFF	TGTGCCTGGAGTGTAGGGAGCCAATACGGGGAGCTGTTTTTT
TRBD2	TRBJ2-5	TRBV7-3	.	CASSPGGEKTQYF	TGTGCCAGCAGCCCCGGGGGGGAAAAGACCCAGTACTTC
TRBD1	TRBJ1-1	TRBV19	.	CASSQTGRTEAFF	TGTGCCAGTAGCCAGACAGGGCGGACTGAAGCTTTCTTT
TRBD1	TRBJ2-1	TRBV2	.	CASSTDRGRRFLNEQFF	TGTGCCAGCAGTACCGACAGGGGGCGTAGATTTCTCAATGAGCAGTTCTTC
TRBD1	TRBJ2-1	TRBV5-1	.	CASTSGQGLYEQFF	TGCGCCAGCACCTCGGGACAGGGTTTGTATGAGCAGTTCTTC
TRBD2	TRBJ2-5	TRBV4-2	.	CASSSPRGGGKETQYF	TGTGCCAGCAGCTCCCCGCGAGGCGGGGGGAAAGAGACCCAGTACTTC
.	TRBJ2-7	TRBV7-3	.	CASSNTGAYEQYF	TGTGCCAGCTCGAATACGGGTGCCTACGAGCAGTACTTC
TRBD2	TRBJ2-7	TRBV11-2	.	CASSLVRTSIDEQYF	TGTGCCAGCAGCTTAGTAAGGACTAGCATCGACGAGCAGTACTTC
TRBD2	TRBJ2-3	TRBV28	.	CASSSDRGLAGITDTQYF	TGTGCCAGCAGTTCCGACCGGGGACTAGCGGGGATCACAGATACGCAGTATTTT
TRBD1	TRBJ1-6	TRBV24-1	few	CATSDLTGGSPRSGNSPLHF	TGTGCCACCAGTGATTTGACAGGGGGCTCCCCAAGGTCCGGTAATTCACCCCTCCACTTT
TRBD1	TRBJ1-2	TRBV29-1	.	CSVEEGTANYGYTF	TGCAGCGTTGAAGAAGGGACAGCAAACTATGGCTACACCTTC
TRBD2	TRBJ2-7	TRBV5-1	.	CASSLEAGAYEQYF	TGCGCCAGCAGCTTGGAGGCGGGGGCCTACGAGCAGTACTTC
.	TRBJ1-6	TRBV11-2	.	CASRPQESSYNSPLHF	TGTGCCAGCAGACCACAGGAGAGCTCCTATAATTCACCCCTCCACTTT
.	TRBJ1-1	TRBV28	.	CASSLRWGGTEAFF	TGTGCCAGCAGTCTCCGTTGGGGGGGGACTGAAGCTTTCTTT
TRBD2	TRBJ2-2	TRBV5-1	.	CASSPAMGGTNTGELFF	TGCGCCAGCAGCCCCGCTATGGGAGGGACGAACACCGGGGAGCTGTTTTTT
.	TRBJ1-6	TRBV21-1	.	CASSKGLWGPANSPLHF	TGTGCCAGCAGCAAAGGGTTGTGGGGGCCCGCTAATTCACCCCTCCACTTT
TRBD1	TRBJ2-7	TRBV2	.	CASSEATGQGNEQYF	TGTGCCAGCAGTGAAGCAACGGGACAGGGTAACGAGCAGTACTTC
.	TRBJ1-1	TRBV7-9	.	CASRGSNEAFF	TGTGCCAGCAGGGGTAGCAATGAAGCTTTCTTT
.	TRBJ1-5	TRBV6-5	.	CASSSPTAGNNQPQHF	TGTGCCAGCAGTTCACCCACGGCAGGGAACAATCAGCCCCAGCATTTT
.	TRBJ1-2	TRBV5-6	.	CASSPGDGMNYGYTF	TGTGCCAGCAGCCCGGGGGACGGGATGAACTATGGCTACACCTTC
.	TRBJ2-7	TRBV4-1	.	CASSQDGQGMVYEQYF	TGCGCCAGCAGCCAAGATGGGCAGGGGATGGTCTACGAGCAGTACTTC
.	TRBJ1-4	TRBV7-9	.	CASSLVGTRGTEKLFF	TGTGCCAGCAGCTTAGTGGGCACGCGGGGAACTGAAAAACTGTTTTTT
TRBD1	TRBJ2-3	TRBV2	.	CASQGQVPGNTQYF	TGTGCCAGCCAAGGACAGGTGCCTGGAAATACGCAGTATTTT
TRBD1	TRBJ1-6	TRBV9	once	CASNQGQLNSPLHF	TGTGCCAGCAACCAGGGACAGTTAAATTCACCCCTCCACTTT
.	TRBJ1-2	TRBV6-2/TRBV6-3	.	CASSYRQPVYGYTF	TGTGCCAGCAGTTACCGACAGCCTGTTTATGGCTACACCTTC
.	TRBJ2-7	TRBV12-1	.	CASSYGLAGWPYEQYF	TGTGCCAGCAGCTACGGACTAGCGGGGTGGCCATACGAGCAGTACTTC
.	TRBJ1-2	TRBV27	once	CASSSRQDNYGYTF	TGTGCCAGCAGTTCCCGACAGGATAACTATGGCTACACCTTC
.	TRBJ1-5	TRBV4-1	once	CASSPVENQPQHF	TGCGCCAGCAGCCCCGTGGAGAATCAGCCCCAGCATTTT
TRBD1	TRBJ1-2	TRBV6-5	.	CASIWAGGNSYGYTF	TGTGCCAGCATTTGGGCAGGGGGAAACAGCTATGGCTACACCTTC
.	TRBJ2-1	TRBV5-1	.	CASSLTESSYNEQFF	TGCGCCAGCAGCTTAACAGAAAGCTCCTACAATGAGCAGTTCTTC
TRBD1	TRBJ2-2	TRBV19	.	CASSRRDRDSGELFF	TGTGCCAGTAGTCGCCGGGACAGGGACTCCGGGGAGCTGTTTTTT
.	TRBJ2-2	TRBV7-7	.	CASSLTGVATGELFF	TGTGCCAGCAGCTTAACCGGGGTTGCGACCGGGGAGCTGTTTTTT
.	TRBJ2-5	TRBV4-1	.	CASSVALLGLQETQYF	TGCGCCAGCAGCGTCGCCCTACTAGGCCTCCAAGAGACCCAGTACTTC
TRBD2	TRBJ2-2	TRBV7-9	.	CASSLLAGGQLGELFF	TGTGCCAGCAGCTTGCTAGCGGGGGGGCAACTCGGGGAGCTGTTTTTT
.	TRBJ2-7	TRBV4-3	once	CASSQDRQSSYEQYF	TGCGCCAGCAGCCAAGACCGACAGAGCTCCTACGAGCAGTACTTC
.	TRBJ1-2	TRBV2	.	CASTRGSPNYGYTF	TGTGCCAGCACTCGGGGATCCCCTAACTATGGCTACACCTTC
.	TRBJ1-4	TRBV3-1/TRBV3-2	.	CASSQRSLETNEKLFF	TGTGCCAGCAGCCAGAGGTCCCTTGAGACGAATGAAAAACTGTTTTTT
TRBD2	TRBJ2-1	TRBV4-2	once	CASSPFAGEFSYNEQFF	TGTGCCAGCAGCCCTTTCGCGGGGGAGTTCTCCTACAATGAGCAGTTCTTC
.	TRBJ1-3	TRBV29-1	.	CSVEQGGNTIYF	TGCAGCGTTGAACAGGGAGGAAACACCATATATTTT
TRBD2	TRBJ2-1	TRBV4-3	.	CASSPASGGSYNEQFF	TGCGCCAGCAGCCCAGCGAGCGGGGGATCTTACAATGAGCAGTTCTTC
TRBD1	TRBJ1-2	TRBV2	.	CASSGPGTGFGYTF	TGTGCCAGCAGCGGTCCCGGGACAGGGTTCGGCTACACCTTC
.	TRBJ2-1	TRBV30	.	CAWSALLAEQFF	TGTGCCTGGAGTGCCCTACTAGCTGAGCAGTTCTTC
TRBD1	TRBJ2-7	TRBV7-8	.	CASSHRDRLYEQYF	TGTGCCAGCAGCCACCGGGACAGGCTCTACGAGCAGTACTTC
.	TRBJ1-2	TRBV6-1	few	CASSEGGRYGYTF	TGTGCCAGCAGTGAAGGGGGCAGATATGGCTACACCTTC